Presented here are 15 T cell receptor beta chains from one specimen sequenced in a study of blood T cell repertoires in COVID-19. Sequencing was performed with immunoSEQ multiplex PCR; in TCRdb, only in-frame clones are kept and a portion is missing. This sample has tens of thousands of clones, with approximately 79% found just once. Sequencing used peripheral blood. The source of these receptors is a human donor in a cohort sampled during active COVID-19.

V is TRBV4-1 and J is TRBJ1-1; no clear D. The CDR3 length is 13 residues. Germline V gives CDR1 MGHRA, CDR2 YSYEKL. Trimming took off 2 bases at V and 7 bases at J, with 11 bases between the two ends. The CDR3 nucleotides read TGCGCCAGCAGCCAACTTTACAAGATTGAAGCTTTCTTT. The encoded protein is CASSQLYKIEAFF.

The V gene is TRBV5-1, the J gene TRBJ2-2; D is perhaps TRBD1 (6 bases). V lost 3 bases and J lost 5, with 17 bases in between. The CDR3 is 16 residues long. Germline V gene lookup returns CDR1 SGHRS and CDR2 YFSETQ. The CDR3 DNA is TGCGCCAGCAGCTCCTCGAACAGGGTCGGGACCGGGGAGCTGTTTTTT. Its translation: CASSSSNRVGTGELFF. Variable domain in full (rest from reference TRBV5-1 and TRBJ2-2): KAGVTQTPRYLIKTRGQQVTLSCSPISGHRSVSWYQQTPGQGLQFLFEYFSETQRNKGNFPGRFSGRQFSNSRSEMNVSTLELGDSALYLCASSSSNRVGTGELFFGEGSRLTVL.

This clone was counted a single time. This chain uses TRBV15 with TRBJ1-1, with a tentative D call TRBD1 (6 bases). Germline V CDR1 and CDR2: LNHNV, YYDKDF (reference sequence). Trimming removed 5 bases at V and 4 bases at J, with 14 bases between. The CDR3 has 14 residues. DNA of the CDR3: TGTGCCACCAGCTCCAGGGGTTTAGGCACTGAAGCTTTCTTT. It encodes CATSSRGLGTEAFF.

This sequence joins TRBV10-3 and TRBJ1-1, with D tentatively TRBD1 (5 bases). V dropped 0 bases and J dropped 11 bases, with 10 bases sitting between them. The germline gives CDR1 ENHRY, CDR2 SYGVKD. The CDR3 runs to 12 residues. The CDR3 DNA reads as TGTGCCATCAGTGAGTCTCGACAGCCTGCTTTCTTT. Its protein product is CAISESRQPAFF.

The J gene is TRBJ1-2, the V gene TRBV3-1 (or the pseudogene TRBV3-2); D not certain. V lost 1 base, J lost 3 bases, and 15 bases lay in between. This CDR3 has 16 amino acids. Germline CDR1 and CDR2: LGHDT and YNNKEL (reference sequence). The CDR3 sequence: CASSQAQRYGDYGYTF. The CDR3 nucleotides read TGTGCCAGCAGCCAAGCCCAGAGATACGGGGACTATGGCTACACCTTC.

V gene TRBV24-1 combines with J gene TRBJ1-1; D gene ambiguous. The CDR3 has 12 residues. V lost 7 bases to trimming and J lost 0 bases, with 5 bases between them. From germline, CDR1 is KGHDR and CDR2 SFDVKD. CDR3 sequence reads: CATSGVNTEAFF. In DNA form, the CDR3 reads TGTGCCACCAGCGGTGTGAACACTGAAGCTTTCTTT.

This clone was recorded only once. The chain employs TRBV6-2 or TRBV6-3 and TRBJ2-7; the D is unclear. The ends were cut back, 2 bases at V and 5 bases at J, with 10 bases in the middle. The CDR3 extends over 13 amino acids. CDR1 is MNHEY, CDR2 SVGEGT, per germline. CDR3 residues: CASSYGAFHEQYF. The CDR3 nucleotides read TGTGCCAGCAGTTACGGAGCTTTCCACGAGCAGTACTTC.

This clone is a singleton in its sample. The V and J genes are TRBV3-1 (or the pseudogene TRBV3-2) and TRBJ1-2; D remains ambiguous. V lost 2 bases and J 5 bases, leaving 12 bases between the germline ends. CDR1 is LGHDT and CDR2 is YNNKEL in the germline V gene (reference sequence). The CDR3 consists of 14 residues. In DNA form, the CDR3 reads TGTGCCAGCAGCCAACCCTCGGTTCGATATGGCTACACCTTC. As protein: CASSQPSVRYGYTF.

For the CDR3, the DNA is TGTGCCAGTAGTATCCGGGACAGGGGGCCCTTGAACACTGAAGCTTTCTTT. Its translation: CASSIRDRGPLNTEAFF. The V and J genes are TRBV19 and TRBJ1-1, with 12 bases identical to TRBD1. Germline V gene sequence: CDR1 LNHDA, CDR2 SQIVND (reference sequence). J gave up 0 bases and V 3 bases, and 5 bases lay outside the gene matches. The CDR3 spans 17 residues.

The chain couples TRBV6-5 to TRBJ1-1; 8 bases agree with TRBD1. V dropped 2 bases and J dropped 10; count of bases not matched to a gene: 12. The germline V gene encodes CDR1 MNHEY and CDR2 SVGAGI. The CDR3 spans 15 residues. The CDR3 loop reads CASSYVGTGRAGAFF. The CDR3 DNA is TGTGCCAGCAGTTACGTTGGGACAGGCAGGGCGGGAGCTTTCTTT.

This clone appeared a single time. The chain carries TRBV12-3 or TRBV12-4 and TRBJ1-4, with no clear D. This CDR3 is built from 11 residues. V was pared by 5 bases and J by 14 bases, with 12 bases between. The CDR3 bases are TGTGCCAGCAGTCACGAGAAGTTGCTGTTTTTT. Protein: CASSHEKLLFF.

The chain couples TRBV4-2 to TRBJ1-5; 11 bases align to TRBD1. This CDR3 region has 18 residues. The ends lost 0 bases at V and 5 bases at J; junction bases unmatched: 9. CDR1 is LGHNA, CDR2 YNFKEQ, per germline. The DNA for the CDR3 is TGTGCCAGCAGCCAAGAAGGGCTGGGACAGGGGGGTTATCAGCCCCAGCATTTT. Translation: CASSQEGLGQGGYQPQHF.

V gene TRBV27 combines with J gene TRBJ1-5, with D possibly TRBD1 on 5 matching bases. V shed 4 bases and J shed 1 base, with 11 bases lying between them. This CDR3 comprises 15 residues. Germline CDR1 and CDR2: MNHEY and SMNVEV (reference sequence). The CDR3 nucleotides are TGTGCCAGCAGTTGGACAAAGTGGAGCAATCAGCCCCAGCATTTT. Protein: CASSWTKWSNQPQHF.

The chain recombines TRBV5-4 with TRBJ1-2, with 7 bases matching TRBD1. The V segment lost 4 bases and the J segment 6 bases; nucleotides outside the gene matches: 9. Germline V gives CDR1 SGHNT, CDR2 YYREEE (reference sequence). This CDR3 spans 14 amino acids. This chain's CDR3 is CASSPKTGSHGYTF. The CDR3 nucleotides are TGTGCCAGCAGCCCCAAGACAGGGTCCCATGGCTACACCTTC.

CDR3 sequence: CATSSVQGIWVKGEKLFF. The CDR3 bases are TGTGCCACCAGCAGCGTACAGGGAATTTGGGTAAAGGGTGAAAAACTGTTTTTT. The chain joins TRBV15 to TRBJ1-4; perhaps TRBD1 as D (6 bases). V lost 3 bases, J lost 7 bases, and 24 bases lay in between. This CDR3 contains 18 residues. CDR1 and CDR2 from the germline V gene are LNHNV and YYDKDF (reference sequence).